This TCR beta chain was recorded in a study of T-cell memory formation after mild COVID-19 (dated by TCRdb to the early 2020s). Notes on the research overall: Most TCR sequence clusters were specific to one of the two donors. In two donors, T-cell clones that expanded and contracted after mild COVID-19 were tracked by sequencing TCRalpha and TCRbeta repertoires over time. The cohort comprised two young, previously healthy adult volunteers, one female and one male. Study-wide conclusions, independent of this receptor: Some responding clones were detected in pre-infection memory, which suggested that pre-existing cross-reactive memory T cells had joined the SARS-CoV-2 response. Balanced CD4/CD8 phenotypes were observed for clones contracting from day 15 to 85, whereas a bias towards CD4+ was observed for a second wave of clones expanding from day 15 to 37. Contracting CD4+ clones were located mainly in the CM and EM memory subsets, whereas CD8+ clones were found to be enriched in EMRA. The second-wave clones that peaked on day 37 were not confirmed to be SARS-CoV-2 specific. The study included only a couple of mild cases, and larger cohorts that include severe cases with pre-infection samples were judged to be necessary.

In its sample, this clonotype was seen a few times. Its cognate antigen has yet to be identified. Qualities for individual bases were not recorded, and no much larger clone is one base off. Ficoll-Paque density gradient centrifugation was the method used to isolate PBMCs. TCRdb shows the sequencer as Illumina NovaSeq 6000. TCRalpha and TCRbeta cDNA libraries were constructed by 5'RACE with constant-segment primers, with sample barcodes and unique molecular identifiers being introduced. RNA was extracted from every sample with Trizol reagent. Amplification of the libraries took two PCR steps, and the second step added a second sample barcode plus Illumina TruSeq adapters. Sequencing of libraries was performed on an Illumina NovaSeq with 2 x 150 bp paired-end reads. Regarding the original processing steps: The reads were demultiplexed and collapsed into UMI-guided consensus sequences using migec v1.2.7. Using mixcr v2.1.11, UMI consensuses were aligned to TRA and TRB V and J templates and then assembled into clonotypes. A clonotype was counted as expanded or contracted only if both edgeR and NoisET called the change significant, with noise models trained on biological replicates. For edgeR calls, the cutoffs were a false discovery rate-adjusted p below 0.01 and a log2 fold-change threshold of 1. As an exploratory analysis of dynamics, PCA with hierarchical clustering was applied to max-normalized trajectories of the 1000 most abundant clonotypes. Separately sequenced CD4+ and CD8+ repertoires were used to assign a CD4 or CD8 phenotype to each responding clone. TCRdb handled the public reads itself, with Q25 trimming in fastp and clone calling in MiXCR, and kept productive beta chains. Entries are consolidated by CDR3 protein sequence, retaining the most common genes and DNA. None of the V and J calls come from the authors' own analysis; TCRdb made them. This sample has fewer than 150,000 distinct CDR3 sequences in its table, and around 15% of those were observed once. The ten largest clones add up to less than 30% of the sample.

V sheds 0 bases and J sheds 2 bases, leaving 9 bases between their ends. The CDR3 sequence holds 15 residues, the cysteine and phenylalanine included. Only the CDR3 portion is preserved as DNA: 45 bases, with reading frame beginning at the first base. CDR1 and CDR2 were assigned from the germline V gene as SGHRS and YFSETQ. Sequencing was done on a sample of PBMCs or a T cell subset sorted from them (not recorded which). This clonotype was sampled from an adult woman who had mild COVID-19 (a few samples of this study predate the infection). The sample titles of this study are shuffled in the database, so cell type and time point are left out; the donor was told from shared clones. The chain is made from TRBV5-1 and TRBJ2-1; a tentative D call is TRBD2 (7 bases match). The nucleotide sequence reads as follows: TGCGCCAGCAGCTTGGAGGGGGGGACCTACAATGAGCAGTTCTTC. It specifies CASSLEGGTYNEQFF.